This TCR beta chain was sequenced for a study of PD-1 blockade in classical Hodgkin lymphoma. Study-level results: The diversity seen at baseline in complete responders resembled that of newly diagnosed patients.

Comment on this clone: The antigen is unknown.

The assay was immunoSEQ multiplex PCR, and TCRdb's table has in-frame clones only and misses some. The sample records 40,000 to 45,000 clones, around three quarters being singletons. Every patient experienced relapse after autologous stem cell transplantation, and brentuximab vedotin exposure varied. Under best response, outcomes were complete response, partial response or progressive disease. The CDR3 runs to 16 residues. V was clipped by 5 bases and J by 7 bases; unmatched bases: 11. The germline V gene encodes CDR1 LNHNV and CDR2 YYDKDF (reference sequence). This material consisted of peripheral blood mononuclear cells (PBMCs), taken before the second cycle of nivolumab. This sequence joins TRBV15 and TRBJ1-4; 9 positions match TRBD1. This TCR came from a human donor with classical Hodgkin lymphoma. The DNA for the CDR3 is TGTGCCACCAGCCTCGTCAGACAGGGGGGTATTGAAAAACTGTTTTTT. Translated: CATSLVRQGGIEKLFF.